This T cell receptor (beta chain) derives from a study of shared clonotypes between healthy human individuals. Study-level information: Three plates each covered CD4 naive and memory; CD8 naive two, CD8 memory one. Study-wide points: Generally, naive subsets came out with larger estimated richness than memory subsets.

The CDR3 covers 14 residues. The germline V and J ends were trimmed by 0 bases and 8 bases, with 13 bases remaining between them. Germline V gives CDR1 LGHNA, CDR2 YSLEER. About this clone itself: The antigen remains undetermined.

Terminally differentiated effector memory CD45RA+ cells were left out of the naive CD8 fraction, which was CD45RO-negative and positively selected for CCR7. All donors were healthy HIV-negative adults lacking recent acute infections or vaccinations. Authors' data handling: Filtering of immunoSEQ junctional sequences could not match full-length read filtering. Clones were sequenced by immunoSEQ multiplex PCR, and TCRdb holds only the in-frame ones, with some missing. V and J calls and clone size follow that table, whereas D and trimming were derived from the DNA. The sample includes millions of clones, about 95% of them seen just once.

The sample comprised naive CD8+ T cells sorted from blood. This chain uses TRBV4-3 with TRBJ1-2, with D perhaps TRBD1 (5 bases). The clonotype comes from a man aged 18 to 29 in good health. The CDR3 region has the DNA TGCGCCAGCAGCCAAGATTGGGGTGAGGGGGGCTACACCTTC. Translated: CASSQDWGEGGYTF.